These 15 T cell receptor beta chains were all obtained from the same sample, sequenced in a study of blood T cell repertoires in COVID-19. Clones were sequenced by immunoSEQ multiplex PCR, and TCRdb holds only the in-frame ones, with some missing. The sample contains about 200,000 clones, approximately 80% of which appear only once. Sequenced input: PBMCs or T cells enriched from blood (not recorded which). These receptors came from a man between 40 and 49 years old who had recovered from COVID-19.

J is TRBJ2-1 and V is TRBV2; 10 nucleotides agree with TRBD2. Germline-derived CDR1 and CDR2 are SNHLY and FYNNEI. This CDR3 has 14 residues. J gave up 7 bases and V 7 bases, and 7 bases lay outside the gene matches. The CDR3 DNA reads TGTGCCAGCACGCGGACTAGCGGTTTTAATGAGCAGTTCTTC. This sequence encodes CASTRTSGFNEQFF.

The gene calls are TRBV5-4 and TRBJ2-5; D uncertain. This CDR3 comprises 15 residues. Germline loops: CDR1 SGHNT, CDR2 YYREEE (reference sequence). Deletions cut 1 base from V and 5 bases from J, with 15 bases between. CDR3 amino acids: CASSLSPSQIETQYF. CDR3 nucleotide sequence: TGTGCCAGCAGCTTGTCCCCGTCACAAATTGAGACCCAGTACTTC.

The rearrangement joins TRBV10-3 to TRBJ2-1; perhaps TRBD2 as D (5 bases). This CDR3 contains 16 residues. V lost 7 bases and J lost 6, with 22 bases in between. CDR1 ENHRY and CDR2 SYGVKD come from the germline V gene. Written as DNA, the CDR3 is TGTGCCATCACCGACGGACTTCTACTCCAGGCCAATGAGCAGTTCTTC. It translates to CAITDGLLLQANEQFF.

The genes are TRBV28 and TRBJ2-5; 9 positions agree with TRBD1. J was trimmed by 5 bases and V by 6 bases; bases with no gene match: 13. The CDR3 has 16 residues. Germline V CDR1 and CDR2: MDHEN, SYDVKM. The CDR3 coding sequence is TGTGCCAGCAGCACCCCCGGGACAGGGTCGAGGGAGACCCAGTACTTC. Translated: CASSTPGTGSRETQYF.

This CDR3 is CASSPRTSGSDNEQFF. DNA for the CDR3: TGTGCCAGCAGCCCAAGGACTAGCGGGAGCGACAATGAGCAGTTCTTC. This sequence joins TRBV5-4 and TRBJ2-1; 13 bases line up with TRBD2. CDR1 SGHNT and CDR2 YYREEE come from the germline V gene (reference sequence). V was pared by 4 bases and J by 5 bases, with 6 bases of the junction left unmatched. The CDR3 totals 16 residues.

This clone appeared once. CDR3 residues: CASSRDSNTGYTF. CDR3 nucleotide sequence: TGTGCCAGCAGCCGGGACAGCAATACGGGCTACACCTTC. V usage is TRBV7-9 and J usage is TRBJ1-2; 7 nucleotides match TRBD1. The CDR3 has 13 amino acids. Germline values: CDR1 SEHNR, CDR2 FQNEAQ (reference sequence). J gave up 8 bases and V 5 bases, and 8 bases lay outside the gene matches.

This clone was recorded a few times. Sequence at one end of the junction differs from germline and may be a read error. V usage is TRBV11-2 and J usage is TRBJ1-3; 7 nucleotides match TRBD1. The CDR3 is 15 amino acids. CDR1 is SGHAT and CDR2 is FQNNGV in the germline V gene. The CDR3 bases are TGTGCCAGCAGCCTAGACAGGGTGAAAGGAAACACCATATATTTT. It translates to CASSLDRVKGNTIYF.

CDR3 in DNA: TGTGCCAGCAGTAACCGGGACAGGGCCAAAAACATTCAGTACTTC. It is translated as CASSNRDRAKNIQYF. This chain connects TRBV6-2 or TRBV6-3 to TRBJ2-4; TRBD1 aligns across 8 bases. Trimming took 5 bases from V and 1 from J; bases not matched to a gene: 4. CDR3 length: 15 amino acids. Germline loops: CDR1 MNHEY, CDR2 SVGEGT.

In DNA, the CDR3 is TGTGCCAGCAGCTACACCCTGACAGGGACCAGCACAGATACGCAGTATTTT. Translating it yields CASSYTLTGTSTDTQYF. The chain couples TRBV7-9 to TRBJ2-3; 7 bases align to TRBD1. Germline CDR1 reads SEHNR; CDR2 reads FQNEAQ (reference sequence). This CDR3 is built from 17 residues. Unmatched junction bases numbered 10, after V lost 4 bases and J lost 0 bases.

The V call is TRBV4-3, the J call TRBJ1-2; the D gene is possibly TRBD1 (6 bases). The CDR3 contains 14 residues. Germline lookup yields CDR1 LGHNA and CDR2 YSLEER. Trimming shortened V by 0 bases and J by 7 bases, and 12 bases separated the two germline ends. Here the CDR3 reads CASSQEAATGGYTF. CDR3 nucleotides: TGCGCCAGCAGCCAAGAAGCGGCGACAGGTGGCTACACCTTC.

CDR3 coding DNA: TGTGCCAGCAGTGAACAGGGTGATACCTACGAGCAGTACTTC. This translates into CASSEQGDTYEQYF. This chain links TRBV2 with TRBJ2-7; D might be TRBD1 (5 bases). This CDR3 has 14 amino acids. The germline gives CDR1 SNHLY, CDR2 FYNNEI. Trimming removed 2 bases from V and 2 bases from J, with 10 bases in between.

The chain joins TRBV29-1 to TRBJ2-2; 9 bases line up with TRBD1. Germline CDR1 reads SQVTM; CDR2 reads ANQGSEA. The CDR3 contains 17 residues. Trimming took 7 bases from V and 5 from J; bases not matched to a gene: 17. CDR3: CSAASGTGPSRTGELFF. The DNA of the CDR3 is TGCAGCGCTGCTTCCGGGACAGGGCCCTCGAGGACCGGGGAGCTGTTTTTT.

This clone was detected a few times. The rearrangement uses TRBV4-3 and TRBJ1-2, with unresolved D. Germline V gives CDR1 LGHNA, CDR2 YSLEER. V was pared by 2 bases and J by 2 bases, with 6 bases between. CDR3 length: 13 amino acids. CDR3 residues: CASSQNRNYGYTF. The CDR3 nucleotides read TGCGCCAGCAGCCAAAACAGAAACTATGGCTACACCTTC.

V and J are TRBV7-6 and TRBJ2-1; 10 positions match TRBD1. The CDR3 consists of 17 residues. The J segment lost 9 bases and the V segment lost 4 bases, leaving 15 bases of the junction unmatched. The germline CDR1 and CDR2 sequences are SGHVS and FNYEAQ. DNA for the CDR3: TGTGCCAGCAGCTCAATCGTTGGAGACAGGGGGCCTGGTGAGCAGTTCTTC. Amino acids: CASSSIVGDRGPGEQFF.

The gene calls are TRBV21-1 and TRBJ1-6; TRBD1 is the table's D call, not checked against the DNA. TRBV21-1 corresponds to a pseudogene. This CDR3 is 17 amino acids long. The DNA for the CDR3 is TGTGCCAGCATCGACAGGTTTCTGAGCTCCTATAATTCACCCCTCCACTTT. It specifies CASIDRFLSSYNSPLHF.